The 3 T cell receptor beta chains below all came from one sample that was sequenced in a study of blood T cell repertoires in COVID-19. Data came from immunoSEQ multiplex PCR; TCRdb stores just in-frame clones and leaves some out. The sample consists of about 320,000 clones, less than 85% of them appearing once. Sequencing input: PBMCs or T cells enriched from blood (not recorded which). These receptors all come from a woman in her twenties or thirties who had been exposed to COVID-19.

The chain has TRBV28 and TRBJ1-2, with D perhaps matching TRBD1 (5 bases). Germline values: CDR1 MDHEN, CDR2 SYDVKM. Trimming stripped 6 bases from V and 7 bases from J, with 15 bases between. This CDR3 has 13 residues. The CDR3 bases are TGTGCCAGCAGCTCTCACAGGTCCGGTGGCTACACCTTC. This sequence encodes CASSSHRSGGYTF.

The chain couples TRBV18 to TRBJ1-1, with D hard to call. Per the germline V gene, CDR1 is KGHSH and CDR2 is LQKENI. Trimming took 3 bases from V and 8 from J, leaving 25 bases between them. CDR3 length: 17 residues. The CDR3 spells CASSPSTGEGWLREAFF. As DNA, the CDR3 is TGTGCCAGCTCACCCTCGACGGGAGAGGGCTGGTTAAGGGAAGCTTTCTTT.

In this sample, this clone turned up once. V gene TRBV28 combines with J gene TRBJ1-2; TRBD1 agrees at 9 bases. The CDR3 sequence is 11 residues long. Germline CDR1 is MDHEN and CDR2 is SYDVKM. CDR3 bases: TGTGCGGACAGGGGCGGGAATGGCTACACCTTC. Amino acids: CADRGGNGYTF.